Each of the 22 T cell receptor beta chains below was sequenced from the same sample in a study of blood T cell repertoires in COVID-19. Here immunoSEQ multiplex PCR was the method, and the copy in TCRdb shows in-frame clones only, minus some. This table has more than 95,000 clones, about 85% appearing once. Sequenced sample: peripheral blood. Source of these receptors: a man older than 75 with active or convalescent COVID-19.

The rearrangement links TRBV27 to TRBJ1-1, with TRBD1 matching over 9 bases. Losses at the gene ends were 6 bases for V and 7 bases for J; bases not matched to a gene: 12. The V gene's germline CDR1 is MNHEY and CDR2 SMNVEV (reference sequence). The CDR3 loop spans 15 amino acids. CDR3 bases: TGTGCCAGCAGACCGCGGGACAGGGTTCCCCTTGAAGCTTTCTTT. This codes for CASRPRDRVPLEAFF.

This chain uses TRBV7-9 with TRBJ2-1, with TRBD2 identical over 11 bases. CDR3 length: 16 amino acids. Germline-derived CDR1 and CDR2 are SEHNR and FQNEAQ (reference sequence). The V gene end was trimmed by 1 base and the J gene end by 5 bases; junction bases not matched to a gene: 4. CDR3 DNA: TGTGCCAGCAGCTTAGGGGGGACTAGCGGCCACAATGAGCAGTTCTTC. Amino acids: CASSLGGTSGHNEQFF.

J is TRBJ2-7 and V is TRBV29-1, with 11 bases identical to TRBD2. Germline V lookup: CDR1 SQVTM, CDR2 ANQGSEA. The CDR3 covers 15 residues. This CDR3 reads CRSSPTSGSLNEQYF. CDR3 DNA: TGCAGGTCGTCTCCCACTAGCGGGAGTCTTAACGAGCAGTACTTC.

The chain joins TRBV3-1 (or the pseudogene TRBV3-2) to TRBJ2-3; tentative D call: TRBD2 (5 bases). Deletions cut 4 bases from V and 1 base from J, with 9 bases between. The germline V gene encodes CDR1 LGHDT and CDR2 YNNKEL (reference sequence). This CDR3 is 14 amino acids long. The chain's CDR3 is CASSLGVRTDTQYF. The CDR3 DNA reads as TGTGCCAGCAGCCTCGGGGTTCGCACAGATACGCAGTATTTT.

The genes are TRBV28 and TRBJ1-5; 7 bases are shared with TRBD1. The CDR3 runs 18 residues. In germline, CDR1 is MDHEN, CDR2 SYDVKM. V lost 6 bases to trimming and J lost 0 bases; unmatched junction nucleotides: 14. CDR3 loop: CASSTPFSRDSSNQPQHF. CDR3 DNA sequence: TGTGCCAGCAGCACTCCTTTTTCCCGGGACAGTAGCAATCAGCCCCAGCATTTT.

The chain combines TRBV6-1 with TRBJ1-5; 7 nucleotides match TRBD1. Germline CDR1 MNHNS, CDR2 SASEGT. The CDR3 extends over 16 amino acids. With 4 bases clipped from V and 1 base from J, the junction kept 7 bases outside the gene matches. CDR3 in amino acids: CASSVQGELSNQPQHF. The CDR3 DNA sequence: TGTGCCAGCAGTGTCCAGGGGGAATTGAGCAATCAGCCCCAGCATTTT.

This sequence joins TRBV5-1 and TRBJ1-3; no clear D gene. The CDR3 consists of 14 residues. The V gene's germline CDR1 is SGHRS and CDR2 YFSETQ. Trimming stripped 0 bases from V and 1 base from J, with 5 bases between. The CDR3 coding sequence is TGCGCCAGCAGCTTGGGGCAGTCTGGAAACACCATATATTTT. Its translation: CASSLGQSGNTIYF.

This chain connects TRBV25-1 to TRBJ1-1, with D perhaps TRBD1 (6 bases). CDR3 size: 14 residues. Trimming left V 4 bases short and J 4 bases short, with 13 bases between. In germline, CDR1 is MGHDK, CDR2 SYGVNS. In DNA, the CDR3 is TGTGCCAGCAGTGCACAGGGTGTCAGCACTGAAGCTTTCTTT. It translates to CASSAQGVSTEAFF. The variable domain in full, with the rest retrieved from reference TRBV25-1 and TRBJ1-1, is EADIYQTPRYLVIGTGKKITLECSQTMGHDKMYWYQQDPGMELHLIHYSYGVNSTEKGDLSSESTVSRIRTEHFPLTLESARPSHTSQYLCASSAQGVSTEAFFGQGTRLTVV.

The chain combines TRBV9 with TRBJ1-2; D ambiguous. With 0 bases removed from V and 4 bases from J, the gap between germline ends came to 16 bases. The length of the CDR3 is 16 residues. CDR1 is SGDLS and CDR2 is YYNGEE in the germline V gene. The CDR3 DNA sequence: TGTGCCAGCAGCGTAGGGAGGGTCCCGACCCCCTATGGCTACACCTTC. Its protein is CASSVGRVPTPYGYTF. Full variable domain (rest looked up from reference TRBV9 and TRBJ1-2): DSGVTQTPKHLITATGQRVTLRCSPRSGDLSVYWYQQSLDQGLQFLIQYYNGEERAKGNILERFSAQQFPDLHSELNLSSLELGDSALYFCASSVGRVPTPYGYTFGSGTRLTVV.

This chain joins TRBV4-1 and TRBJ1-4; no clear D gene. Trimming removed 1 base from V and 8 bases from J, with 11 bases in between. Germline loops: CDR1 MGHRA, CDR2 YSYEKL. The CDR3 is 14 amino acids. CDR3 in amino acids: CASSQGSGVEKLFF. The DNA of the CDR3 is TGCGCCAGCAGCCAAGGGTCGGGAGTGGAAAAACTGTTTTTT.

The chain's CDR3 is CSAGTSGRHEQFF. Here the CDR3 DNA reads TGCAGCGCGGGGACTAGCGGGAGGCATGAGCAGTTCTTC. The genes are TRBV29-1 and TRBJ2-1, with 15 positions matching TRBD2. The ends lost 7 bases at V and 8 bases at J; junction bases unmatched: 3. Germline V gives CDR1 SQVTM, CDR2 ANQGSEA. CDR3 length: 13 amino acids.

The rearrangement uses TRBV11-2 and TRBJ1-6; no clear D gene. This CDR3 is built from 16 residues. The V and J ends lost 5 bases and 0 bases respectively, with 11 bases between them. Germline CDR1 SGHAT, CDR2 FQNNGV. CDR3 in DNA: TGTGCCAGCAGCGCACAGACGAGCTCCTATAATTCACCCCTCCACTTT. As protein: CASSAQTSSYNSPLHF. The variable domain in full, completed from reference TRBV11-2 and TRBJ1-6, reads EAGVAQSPRYKIIEKRQSVAFWCNPISGHATLYWYQQILGQGPKLLIQFQNNGVVDDSQLPKDRFSAERLKGVDSTLKIQPAKLEDSAVYLCASSAQTSSYNSPLHFGNGTRLTVT.

The chain carries TRBV6-2 or TRBV6-3 and TRBJ2-5; TRBD2 aligns across 9 bases. The CDR3 length is 14 residues. From germline, CDR1 is MNHEY and CDR2 SVGEGT. The V and J ends lost 5 bases and 2 bases, in that order; junction bases with no gene match: 3. In DNA, the CDR3 is TGTGCCAGCAGTAAGCTAGCGGGGCAAGAGACCCAGTACTTC. It translates to CASSKLAGQETQYF.

The chain is built from TRBV5-1 and TRBJ1-4; 7 bases are a match to TRBD1. Germline V gene data show CDR1 as SGHRS and CDR2 as YFSETQ. V was clipped by 5 bases and J by 4 bases; unmatched bases: 5. The CDR3 length is 14 residues. The CDR3 here is CASRIGTDNEKLFF. CDR3 sequence (DNA): TGCGCCAGCAGGATAGGGACAGATAATGAAAAACTGTTTTTT.

The chain carries TRBV9 and TRBJ2-3; 9 bases align to TRBD2. CDR3 length equals 14 residues. J lost 10 bases, V lost 4 bases, and 10 bases had no gene match. CDR1 and CDR2 from the germline V gene are SGDLS and YYNGEE. DNA for the CDR3: TGTGCCAGCAGCTTTGCTAGCGGGGATTACTCGCAGTATTTT. Translating it yields CASSFASGDYSQYF.

The J gene is TRBJ2-7, the V gene TRBV5-4; 10 bases are a match to TRBD1. The CDR3 is 14 residues long. J lost 2 bases, V lost 3 bases, and 2 bases had no gene match. Germline V CDR1 and CDR2: SGHNT, YYREEE (reference sequence). This CDR3 is CASSWDRGPYEQYF. Written as DNA, the CDR3 is TGTGCCAGCAGCTGGGACAGGGGTCCCTACGAGCAGTACTTC.

In its sample, this clone was seen once. The chain links TRBV7-3 to TRBJ1-1; TRBD1 might be the D (6 bases). The ends were cut back, 2 bases at V and 2 bases at J, with 12 bases in the middle. This CDR3 contains 15 residues. Germline V lookup: CDR1 SGHTA, CDR2 FQGTGA. Written as DNA, the CDR3 is TGTGCCAGCAGCTTAGGGCCACAGGGAAACACTGAAGCTTTCTTT. Its translation: CASSLGPQGNTEAFF. Complete variable domain (other parts from reference TRBV7-3 and TRBJ1-1): GAGVSQTPSNKVTEKGKYVELRCDPISGHTALYWYRQSLGQGPEFLIYFQGTGAADDSGLPNDRFFAVRPEGSVSTLKIQRTERGDSAVYLCASSLGPQGNTEAFFGQGTRLTVV.

The rearrangement joins TRBV24-1 to TRBJ2-7; 7 positions agree with TRBD1. V shed 2 bases and J 2 bases; nucleotides not matched to a gene: 5. The CDR3 is 15 amino acids. Germline V gene data show CDR1 as KGHDR and CDR2 as SFDVKD. CDR3 residues: CATSDSQQGAYEQYF. The CDR3, as DNA: TGTGCCACCAGTGATTCGCAGCAGGGGGCCTACGAGCAGTACTTC.

This clone was observed a single time. V gene TRBV5-6 combines with J gene TRBJ1-4; TRBD1 agrees at 10 bases. CDR1 is SGHDT and CDR2 is YYEEEE in the germline V gene. The CDR3 is made up of 16 amino acids. V was clipped by 4 bases and J by 4 bases; unmatched bases: 7. The CDR3 reads CASSARQGAFNEKLFF. The CDR3 DNA is TGTGCCAGCAGCGCAAGACAGGGGGCCTTTAATGAAAAACTGTTTTTT.

This clone was observed a handful of times. V gene TRBV7-6 combines with J gene TRBJ1-6; no clear D gene. From germline, CDR1 is SGHVS and CDR2 FNYEAQ. The CDR3 extends over 15 amino acids. Trimming took 4 bases from V and 4 from J, leaving 11 bases between them. The CDR3 nucleotides are TGTGCCAGCAGCTCCGTCAGCGGATATAATTCACCCCTCCACTTT. As protein: CASSSVSGYNSPLHF.

This clone has only a few counts. The same CDR3 also results from other DNA sequences found in this sample. This chain connects TRBV19 to TRBJ1-2; 10 bases map to TRBD1. Germline CDR1 LNHDA, CDR2 SQIVND (reference sequence). The CDR3 is made up of 13 amino acids. V lost 10 bases and J lost 1; bases outside the gene matches: 3. CDR3 loop: CATRTGGNYGYTF. The CDR3 DNA is TGTGCCACCAGGACAGGGGGTAACTATGGCTACACCTTC.

This CDR3 is CASSLQGVDGYTF. CDR3 DNA: TGTGCCAGCAGTTTACAGGGGGTTGATGGCTACACCTTC. The rearrangement links TRBV12-3 or TRBV12-4 to TRBJ1-2; TRBD1 agrees at 7 bases. CDR3 size: 13 residues. J lost 6 bases, V lost 2 bases, and 3 bases had no gene match.